A selection of T cell receptor beta chains follows, all from one sample in a study of identical twins. In TCRdb, the 5' RACE reads were re-called with MiXCR into one record per CDR3 protein. This table has approximately 500,000 distinct CDR3 sequences, approximately 25% appearing once. The data were also submitted as part of a second study, on T cells expressing NK-cell markers.

Sequenced: CD4+ T cells sorted from blood. Receptors were obtained from a woman under 30 in good health. The CDR3 runs from the conserved cysteine through the conserved F or W. The D gene is left open where the match is weak. Size is omitted from some rows. Given values are once, few, many or a class for expanded clones.

clone size,J gene,V gene,D gene,CDR3 DNA,CDR3 protein
-,TRBJ2-7,TRBV20-1,TRBD1,TGCAGTGCTAGTCCCCCACACGGGACAGGGTCCCACGAGCAGTACTTC,CSASPPHGTGSHEQYF
few,TRBJ2-2,TRBV5-1,TRBD2,TGCGCCAGCAGCCCGGGACTAGCGGGGGGCAACACCGGGGAGCTGTTTTTT,CASSPGLAGGNTGELFF
many,TRBJ2-7,TRBV6-5,TRBD1,TGTGCCAGCAGTTACTTCTTGCCGGGACAGGGTTCGGAGCAGTACTTC,CASSYFLPGQGSEQYF
few,TRBJ2-1,TRBV20-1,TRBD2,TGCAGTGCCGCCACTCGACTAGCGGGAGCCCTCCTTTACAATGAGCAGTTCTTC,CSAATRLAGALLYNEQFF
few,TRBJ2-5,TRBV6-2/TRBV6-3,TRBD2,TGTGCCAGCAGAATGAGCGGGAGTGAGACCCAGTACTTC,CASRMSGSETQYF
-,TRBJ2-1,TRBV9,TRBD2,TGTGCCAGCAGCGTAGTGGGCGGGGGGTCCTACAATGGGCAGTTCTTC,CASSVVGGGSYNGQFF
few,TRBJ2-1,TRBV15,-,TGTGCCACCAGCATTTCCCCAGGGGCGAACAATGAGCAGTTCTTC,CATSISPGANNEQFF
few,TRBJ2-1,TRBV12-3/TRBV12-4,TRBD2,TGTGCCAGCAGGCCGACTAGCGGGCAATACAATGAGCAGTTCTTC,CASRPTSGQYNEQFF
few,TRBJ2-3,TRBV7-2,TRBD2,TGTGCCAGCAGCTTCCTAGCGGGAGGGTGGGTGTATTTT,CASSFLAGGWVYF
few,TRBJ2-3,TRBV7-2,-,TGTGCCAGCAGCTCCGTGGTGGCGGATACGCAGTATTTT,CASSSVVADTQYF
-,TRBJ2-7,TRBV5-1,-,TGCGCCAGCAGCTTGGTTTCGTCTTACTCCTACGAGCAGTACTTC,CASSLVSSYSYEQYF